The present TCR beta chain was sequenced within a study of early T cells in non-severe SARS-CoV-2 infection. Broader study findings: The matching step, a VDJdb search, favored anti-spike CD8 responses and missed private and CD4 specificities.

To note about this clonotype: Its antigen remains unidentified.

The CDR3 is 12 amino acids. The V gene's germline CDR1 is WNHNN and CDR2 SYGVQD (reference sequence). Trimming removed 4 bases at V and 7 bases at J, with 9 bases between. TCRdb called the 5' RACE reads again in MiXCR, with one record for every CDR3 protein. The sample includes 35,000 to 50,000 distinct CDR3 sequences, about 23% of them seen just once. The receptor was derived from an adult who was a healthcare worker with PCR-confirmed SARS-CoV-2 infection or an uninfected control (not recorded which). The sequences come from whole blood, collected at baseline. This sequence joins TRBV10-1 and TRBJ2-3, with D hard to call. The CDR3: CASSADLNTQYF. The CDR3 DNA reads TGCGCCAGCAGTGCCGACCTAAATACGCAGTATTTT.